The entry below describes one T cell receptor (beta chain). Its target antigen remains unknown. Per-base quality was not reported, and no clone a single base away is much larger than it. The sample originates from a study of cytomegalovirus exposure and HLA in healthy donors (dated by TCRdb to 2016 to 2017). Concerning the study at large: In an earlier analysis of 587 of the donors, roughly 300 Gb of sequence data and 120 million or so unique TCR beta sequences from about 179 million T cells were reported. Roughly five DR-DQ haplotypes were handled as single units for association and clustering because linkage in the cohort was strong. Donor age, sex, ethnicity and CMV serostatus were compiled alongside the repertoire data. In a later analysis, previously published TCR beta repertoires from 550 to 700 donors were re-analyzed and high-resolution HLA genotyping was added so that TCR occurrence patterns could be studied. The study used immunosequencing to profile the T cell repertoires of approximately 630 subjects and linked those repertoires to cytomegalovirus serostatus. To decide whether each TCR beta V gene segment behaved as functional or pseudogenic, an earlier analysis of approximately 620 of the donors relied on high-throughput TCR beta sequencing. Of the 300 to 500 genotyped donors, 75% to 85% were placed in the genetic ancestry cluster associated with self-reported Caucasian donors. Typing coverage varied by locus: roughly 629-640 donors for A, B, C, DRB1 and DQB1; more than 500 for DQA1; nearly 610 for DPA1; around 450 for DPB1. A later genetic analysis used genome-wide SNP genotypes for about 65% of the roughly 670 donors, treating that subset as a discovery cohort. In the later analysis, no new phenotypic data were used to find candidate immune exposures; instead, reliance was placed on TCR beta sequences and their occurrence across donors. Along with the approximately 620-subject first cohort, a separate validation cohort of over a hundred different subjects was used. About 300 gigabases of sequencing data and 78 million or so unique TCR sequences were included in an early release covering about 700 HLA-typed donors. HLA typing covered class I and class II loci at four-digit resolution. Across approximately 420 genotyped donors of the cohort, an average of approximately 200,000 unique TCR beta nucleotide sequences per donor were sequenced, and roughly a sixth of those sequences were non-productive. Every repertoire in the discovery cohort had been generated on one and the same sequencing platform. High-throughput TCR immunosequencing, statistical association of individual TCRs with disease status, and machine learning were combined to predict cytomegalovirus infection status. The study was designed to test whether signatures of past pathogen exposure could be identified by cataloging public T cell receptors. What the authors observed across the whole study: Roughly uniform sequencing depth across donors was assumed in presence/absence analyses, although this assumption may not hold. The only immune exposure information available for the cohort was CMV serostatus. A further reported finding was that TCR beta sequences accurately predicted the HLA-A and HLA-B alleles for most subjects in the first cohort. Assigning TCR associations to individual alleles was difficult when HLA alleles, especially DR and DQ, strongly co-occurred. In a later genetic analysis, fewer N-insertions in productive TCRs were reported among donors in an Asian-associated ancestry cluster than the roughly 700-donor mean. In an earlier analysis of approximately 590 of the donors, most TCR beta V segments appeared in productive rearrangements about 87% or about 30% of the time, broadly matching IMGT annotations. Correlated functional status among segregating V segments might be attributable to linkage disequilibrium, but an unknown experimental factor could not be ruled out. Because HLA typing was unavailable for some donors at each locus, only the typed subset was used in association tests. According to a later analysis, TCR association rates differed among HLA loci, with DRB1 alleles showing the most associated TCRs and HLA-C alleles showing the fewest. While some public TCRs were present in many individuals, most TCR sequences turned up only very rarely across donors. The authors suggested that the approach could potentially be generalized to other disease states and immunological phenotypes. The earlier analysis of some 560 of the donors excluded roughly 17 rarely observed V segments, including chromosome 9 orphons, because counts were too low. The study gave a list of under 200 TCR beta chains associated with cytomegalovirus. In a later analysis, 16,951 TCR beta sequences were associated with specific HLA alleles at a false discovery rate of 0.05. Compared with equally common non-associated chains, HLA-associated TCR beta chains in a later analysis were more clonally expanded and had lower generation probabilities. Some IMGT-functional V segments, including TRBV6-2 and TRBV6-3, could not be distinguished by the 87-base-pair reads and were therefore excluded. In a later genetic analysis, a missense DCLRE1C variant was associated with V-gene and J-gene trimming of TCR beta chains, and the association was replicated in an independent cohort. A group of highly shared sequence variants was considered likely to be a technical artifact of the sequencing pipeline. A later analysis reported that several top co-occurrence clusters appeared linked to parvovirus B19, influenza, CMV and Epstein-Barr virus. The classifier was reported to diagnose cytomegalovirus status with high specificity and sensitivity in both the original and validation cohorts. In this cohort, only TCR beta chains were sequenced, and detectable features were limited by the absence of alpha or paired-chain data. In vitro tests confirmed that a few of the cytomegalovirus-associated TCR beta chains recognize cytomegalovirus antigens. A later analysis found that most CMV-associated TCR beta chains appeared HLA-restricted, with HLA associations seemingly driven largely by CMV exposure.

Library preparation was by the immunoSEQ multiplex PCR assay. The multiplex PCR relied on a mix of 60 forward primers for TCR Vbeta segments and 13 reverse primers for TCR Jbeta segments. Amplification of the CDR3 region of rearranged TCR beta genes was performed with a multiplex PCR assay on genomic DNA. On the Illumina HiSeq System, the amplified TCR beta libraries were sequenced as 87-base-pair reads. Turning to the authors' computational methods: In a later analysis, tens of millions of unique TCR beta chains were counted across the 650 to 700 repertoires, and some 10 million of these chains were shared by at least two donors. To remove PCR and sequencing errors, raw reads were error-corrected and collapsed into unique sequences using a nearest-neighbor algorithm that merged closely related sequences. To assign V, D and J gene segments, CDR3 sequences were aligned to IMGT reference sequences. For a sequence to be retained, a match of at least six nucleotides was required to both a V gene segment and a J gene segment. A rearrangement was called productive if the CDR3 had no stop codons and remained in frame with V and J, and every other rearrangement was called non-productive. CDR3 was defined according to IMGT convention as the region running from the second conserved V-encoded cysteine to the conserved J-encoded phenylalanine. In an earlier analysis of just under 600 of the donors, sequences lacking an unambiguous match to a single V gene segment were excluded. In an earlier analysis of several hundred of the donors, V segments were called functional above 56.7% productive rearrangements and were called segregating when the between-donor standard deviation exceeded 5%. A statistical classification framework was built to diagnose cytomegalovirus status from the catalog of TCR beta chain sequences. A later analysis assigned V and J genes by comparing TCR nucleotide sequences with IMGT/GENE-DB human TR gene sequences. In a later analysis, CDR3 sequences and most-parsimonious VDJ recombination scenarios were assigned using the TCRdist pipeline. In a later analysis, each TCR beta chain was defined by its CDR3 amino acid sequence together with its V-gene family, and reads without a unique V-gene family were excluded. A later analysis removed roughly 590 highly shared, low-generation-probability nucleotide sequences to deal with suspected cross-contamination and a sequencing artifact. In a later analysis, a clonal expansion index was calculated for each public chain from normalized within-repertoire ranks of inferred template counts. A later analysis computed generation probabilities with a VDJ recombination model fitted to out-of-frame rearrangements, and checked the results against IGoR. A later analysis scored TCR-TCR, TCR-HLA and TCR-CMV co-occurrence with hypergeometric tests, applying a repertoire-size bias correction to TCR pairs. In a later analysis, false discovery rates were estimated by permuting HLA or CMV assignments 20 times. A later analysis grouped co-occurring TCRs with DBSCAN, adding TCRdist sequence similarity when clustering within HLA-allele-positive subsets. Repertoires with fewer than 30,000 or more than 120,000 public chains were left out of co-occurrence clustering, as were five repertoires with anomalous nucleotide sharing. TCRdb provides this immuneACCESS table in a form limited to in-frame rearrangements. Some clones are lacking; in checked studies, under half of them reflect an unresolved V gene, and why the rest are absent is not known. D and trimming were read from the DNA, whereas the V and J calls and clone size are those reported in that table. Across this sample there are 160,000 or so clones, with 80% seen only once. About 9.7% of the sample is taken by the ten largest.

The cohort consisted of approximately 690 healthy bone marrow donors. All cohort members were sampled while nominally healthy, although unrecorded immune exposures were likely present. The donor tested CMV seropositive and was one of the 289 seropositive cohort members. Each donor provided a peripheral blood sample, and peripheral blood mononuclear cells were used for TCR beta sequencing. The Qiagen DNeasy Blood Extraction Kit was used to extract genomic DNA from the blood cell samples. The CDR3 goes from the cysteine to the phenylalanine over 13 residues. Here the CDR3 DNA is all that survives: 39 bases in frame from base 1. Reading the germline V gene gives CDR1 LGHNA and CDR2 YNFKEQ. V sheds 2 bases and J sheds 8 bases, leaving 10 bases between their ends.

The specimen was PBMCs. Recombination joined TRBV4-2 with TRBJ2-4; TRBD2 might be the D gene, on 5 matching bases. The sequence was obtained from a man in his late teens or twenties in good health and CMV-seropositive. The CDR3 loop reads CASSQTRLDIQYF. The DNA sequence reads TGTGCCAGCAGCCAAACTAGGTTGGACATTCAGTACTTC.